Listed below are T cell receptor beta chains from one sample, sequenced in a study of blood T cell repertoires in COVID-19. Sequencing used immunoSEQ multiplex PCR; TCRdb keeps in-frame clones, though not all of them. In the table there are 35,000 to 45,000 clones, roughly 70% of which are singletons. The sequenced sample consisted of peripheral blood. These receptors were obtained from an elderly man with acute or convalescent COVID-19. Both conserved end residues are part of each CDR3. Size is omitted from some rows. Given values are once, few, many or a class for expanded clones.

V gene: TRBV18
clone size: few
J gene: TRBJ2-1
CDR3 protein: CASSPLGVGSYNEQFF

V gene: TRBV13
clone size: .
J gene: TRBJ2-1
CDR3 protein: CASSSRTGGWDEQFF

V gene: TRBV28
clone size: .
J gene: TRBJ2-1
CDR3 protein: CASSLSGLSSYNEQFF

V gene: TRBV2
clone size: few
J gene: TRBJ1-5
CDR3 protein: CASSEEGSNQPQHF

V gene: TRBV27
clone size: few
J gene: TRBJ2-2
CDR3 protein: CASSLSRLPTGELFF

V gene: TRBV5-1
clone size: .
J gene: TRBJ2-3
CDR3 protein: CASSLARTGGTDTQYF

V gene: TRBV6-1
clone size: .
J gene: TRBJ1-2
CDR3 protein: CASSETANYGYTF

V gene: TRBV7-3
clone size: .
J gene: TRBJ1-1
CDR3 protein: CASSLTGQSRMNTEAFF

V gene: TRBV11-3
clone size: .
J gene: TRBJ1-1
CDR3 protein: CASSSRTGGGEAFF

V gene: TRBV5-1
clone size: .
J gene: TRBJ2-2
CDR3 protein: CASSFRQGLDTGELFF

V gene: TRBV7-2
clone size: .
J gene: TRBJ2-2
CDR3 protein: CASSLDSLNTGELFF

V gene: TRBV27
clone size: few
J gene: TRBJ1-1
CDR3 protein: CASSSGQGAAFF

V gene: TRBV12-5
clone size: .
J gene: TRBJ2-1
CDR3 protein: CASGLLSGRANEQFF

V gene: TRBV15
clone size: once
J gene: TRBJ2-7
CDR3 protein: CATSRYGDEQYF

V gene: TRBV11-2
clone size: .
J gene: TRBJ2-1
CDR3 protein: CASSFGGRNSEQFF

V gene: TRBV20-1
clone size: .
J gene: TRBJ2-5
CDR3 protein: CSASGGGGSQETQYF

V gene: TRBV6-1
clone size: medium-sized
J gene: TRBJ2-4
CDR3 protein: CASSEDRVLQNIQYF

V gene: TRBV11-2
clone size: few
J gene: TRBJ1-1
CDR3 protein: CASSRQARNPEAFF

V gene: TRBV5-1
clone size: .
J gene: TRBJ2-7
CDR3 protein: CASSSNPGQSRGEQYF

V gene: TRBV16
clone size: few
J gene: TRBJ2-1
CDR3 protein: CASSQSSGGNYHEQFF

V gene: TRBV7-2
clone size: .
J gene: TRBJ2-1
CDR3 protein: CASSLVGTSGRLEQFF

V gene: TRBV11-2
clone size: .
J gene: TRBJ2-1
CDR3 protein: CASSSLAYDEQFF

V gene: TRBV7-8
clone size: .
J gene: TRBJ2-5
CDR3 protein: CASSVGTGGRETQYF

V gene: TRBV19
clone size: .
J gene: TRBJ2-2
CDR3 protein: CASRSDSRRELFF

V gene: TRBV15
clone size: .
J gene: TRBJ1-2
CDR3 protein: CATSGDTGGYTF

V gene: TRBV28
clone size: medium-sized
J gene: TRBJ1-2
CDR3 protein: CASSLGGDGYTF

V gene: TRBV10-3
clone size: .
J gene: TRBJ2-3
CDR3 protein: CAIWGQGTDTQYF

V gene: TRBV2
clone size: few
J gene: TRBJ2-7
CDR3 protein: CASRSGGEQYF

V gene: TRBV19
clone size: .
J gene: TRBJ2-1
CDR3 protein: CASKGTMRYNEQFF

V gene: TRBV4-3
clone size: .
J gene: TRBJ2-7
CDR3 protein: CASSQVPQGASSGNYEQYF

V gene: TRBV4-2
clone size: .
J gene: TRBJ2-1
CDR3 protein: CASSQGVADGGQFF

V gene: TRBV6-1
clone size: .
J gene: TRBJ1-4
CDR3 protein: CASSEDRVVNEKLFF

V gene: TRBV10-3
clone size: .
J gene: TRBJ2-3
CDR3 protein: CAISENGRAEDTQYF

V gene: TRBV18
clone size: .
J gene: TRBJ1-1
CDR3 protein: CASSLTGGARRTEAFF

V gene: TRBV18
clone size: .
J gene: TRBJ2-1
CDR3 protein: CASSPPTTYNEQFF

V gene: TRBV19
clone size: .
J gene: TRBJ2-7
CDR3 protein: CASSDPGQGAYEQYF

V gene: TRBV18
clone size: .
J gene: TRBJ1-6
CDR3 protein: CASSPEGANSPLHF

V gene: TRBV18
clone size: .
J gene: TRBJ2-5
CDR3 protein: CASSLGWGQETQYF

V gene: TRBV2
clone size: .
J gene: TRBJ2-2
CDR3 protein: CASTGLASATGELFF

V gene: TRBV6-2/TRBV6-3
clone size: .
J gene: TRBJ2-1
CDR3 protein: CASSYLGNEQFF

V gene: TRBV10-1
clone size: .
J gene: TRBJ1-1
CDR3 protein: CASSDHRGNTEAFF

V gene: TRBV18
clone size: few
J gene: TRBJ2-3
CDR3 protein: CASSPPGGRSGTQYF

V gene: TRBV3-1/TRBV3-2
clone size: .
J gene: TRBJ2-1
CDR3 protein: CASSASGRSYNEQFF

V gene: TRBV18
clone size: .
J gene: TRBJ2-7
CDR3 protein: CASSPSTPYEQYF

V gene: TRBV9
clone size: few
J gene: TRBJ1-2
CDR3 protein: CASSPRQEVLNYGYTF

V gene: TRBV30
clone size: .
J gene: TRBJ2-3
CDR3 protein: CAWSVLGGSTDTQYF

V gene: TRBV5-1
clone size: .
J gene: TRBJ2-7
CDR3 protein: CASSYSRTGVRNEQYF

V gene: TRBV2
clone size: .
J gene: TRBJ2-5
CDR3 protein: CASSRTGAPQETQYF

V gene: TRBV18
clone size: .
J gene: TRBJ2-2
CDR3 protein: CASSPLAAGELFF

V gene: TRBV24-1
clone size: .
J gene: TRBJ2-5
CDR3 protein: CATSDSRRPETQYF

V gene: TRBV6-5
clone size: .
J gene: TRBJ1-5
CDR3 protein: CASSPVSNQPQHF